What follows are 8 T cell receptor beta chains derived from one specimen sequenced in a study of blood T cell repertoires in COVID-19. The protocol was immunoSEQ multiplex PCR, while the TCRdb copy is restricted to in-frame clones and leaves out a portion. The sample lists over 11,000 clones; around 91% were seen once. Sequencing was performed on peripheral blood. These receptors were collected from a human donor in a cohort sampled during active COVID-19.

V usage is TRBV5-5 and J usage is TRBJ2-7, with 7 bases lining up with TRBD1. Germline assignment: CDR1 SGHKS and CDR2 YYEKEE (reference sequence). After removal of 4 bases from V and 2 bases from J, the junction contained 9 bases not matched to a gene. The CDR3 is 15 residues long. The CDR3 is CASSTRGNGPYEQYF. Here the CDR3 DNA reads TGTGCCAGCAGCACCAGGGGGAACGGCCCCTACGAGCAGTACTTC.

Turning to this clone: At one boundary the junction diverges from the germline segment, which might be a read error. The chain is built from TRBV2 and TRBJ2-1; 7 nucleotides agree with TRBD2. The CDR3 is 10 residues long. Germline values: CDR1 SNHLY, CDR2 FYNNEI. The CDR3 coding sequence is TGTGCCACCACCCGGGACTACGGCATCTTC. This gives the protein CATTRDYGIF.

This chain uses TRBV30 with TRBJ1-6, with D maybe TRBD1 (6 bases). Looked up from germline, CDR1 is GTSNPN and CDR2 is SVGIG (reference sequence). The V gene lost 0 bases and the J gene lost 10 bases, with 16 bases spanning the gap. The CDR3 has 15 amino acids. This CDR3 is CAWSVHAGGGSPLHF. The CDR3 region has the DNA TGTGCCTGGAGTGTACATGCGGGGGGCGGCTCACCCCTCCACTTT. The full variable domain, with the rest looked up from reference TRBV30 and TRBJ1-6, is SQTIHQWPATLVQPVGSPLSLECTVEGTSNPNLYWYRQAAGRGLQLLFYSVGIGQISSEVPQNLSASRPQDRQFILSSKKLLLSDSGFYLCAWSVHAGGGSPLHFGNGTRLTVT.

CDR3 nucleotides: TGCGCCAGCAGCCAAGGTAGGACAGGGTCCGAGCAGTACTTC. Residues: CASSQGRTGSEQYF. The chain employs TRBV4-1 and TRBJ2-7; 8 bases agree with TRBD1. Germline CDR1 is MGHRA and CDR2 is YSYEKL. CDR3 length: 14 residues. The ends lost 1 base at V and 6 bases at J; junction bases unmatched: 5.

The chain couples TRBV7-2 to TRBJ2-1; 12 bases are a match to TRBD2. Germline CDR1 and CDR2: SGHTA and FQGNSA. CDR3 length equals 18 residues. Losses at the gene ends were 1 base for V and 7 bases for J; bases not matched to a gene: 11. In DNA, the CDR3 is TGTGCCAGCAGCTTAGTGCGACTAGCGGGAGTCTCGGGAAATGAGCAGTTCTTC. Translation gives CASSLVRLAGVSGNEQFF.

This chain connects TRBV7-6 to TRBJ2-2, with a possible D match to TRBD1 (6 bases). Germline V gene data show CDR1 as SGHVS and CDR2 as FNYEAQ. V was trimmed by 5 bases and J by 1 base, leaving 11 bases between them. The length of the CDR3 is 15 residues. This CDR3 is CASSRTARNTGELFF. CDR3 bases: TGTGCCAGCAGCAGGACAGCCAGGAACACCGGGGAGCTGTTTTTT.

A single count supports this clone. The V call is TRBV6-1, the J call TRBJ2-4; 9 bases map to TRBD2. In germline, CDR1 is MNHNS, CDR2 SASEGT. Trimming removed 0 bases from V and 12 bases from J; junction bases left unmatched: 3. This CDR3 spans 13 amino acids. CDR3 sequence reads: CASSEARRGGQYF. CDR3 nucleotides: TGTGCCAGCAGTGAAGCGCGGCGGGGGGGTCAGTACTTC.

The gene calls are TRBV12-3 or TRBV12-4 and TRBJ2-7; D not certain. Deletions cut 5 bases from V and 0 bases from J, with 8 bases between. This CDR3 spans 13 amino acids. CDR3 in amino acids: CASSVGGSYEQYF. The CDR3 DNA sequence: TGTGCCAGCAGTGTCGGCGGCTCCTACGAGCAGTACTTC.